This T cell receptor beta chain comes out of a study of cytomegalovirus exposure and HLA in healthy donors. An approximately 130-subject validation cohort, separate from the 666-subject first cohort, supplied the donors. Study-wide results and limits: Cytomegalovirus association was listed for about 160 TCR beta chains.

Libraries were prepared by immunoSEQ multiplex PCR; TCRdb keeps only in-frame clonotypes and omits some of them. The profile shows approximately 150,000 clones, approximately 90% of them singletons. Concerning this clone: Its antigen is not known.

The sequencing sample was made of PBMCs. The clonotype was recovered from a young man in good health and CMV-seropositive.

CDR3 coding DNA: TGTGCCTGGAGTCAACATCGGACAGCGAACACTGAAGCTTTCTTT. It translates to CAWSQHRTANTEAFF. The chain has TRBV30 and TRBJ1-1; tentatively, D is TRBD1 (6 bases). The germline gives CDR1 GTSNPN, CDR2 SVGIG (reference sequence). V lost 2 bases and J lost 1, with 14 bases in between. The CDR3 spans 15 residues.